This record looks at one TCR beta chain sequence and its context. Germline CDR1 GTSNPN, CDR2 SVGIG (reference sequence). Trimming took off 3 bases at V and 11 bases at J, with 13 bases between the two ends. The CDR3 runs 11 residues. This sample stems from a study of T cell changes during pregnancy in multiple sclerosis. Assay: immunoSEQ multiplex PCR; the TCRdb copy retains only in-frame clones and omits some. This table has 20,000 to 25,000 clones, 85% appearing once. This clonotype originated in a female donor in good health, enrolled as a control in a pregnancy study. The sequencing used CD8+ T cells from peripheral blood mononuclear cells, collected in the first trimester of pregnancy. The rearrangement joins TRBV30 to TRBJ1-2; D may be TRBD1 (6 bases). CDR3 in DNA: TGTGCCTGGAGCCCGACAGGCCGGTACACCTTC. It specifies CAWSPTGRYTF.